Detailed here is one T cell receptor (beta chain). Its antigen is not identified. From germline, CDR1 is MNHEY and CDR2 SVGAGI. The CDR3 runs to 14 residues. Trimming took 6 bases from V and 7 from J; bases not matched to a gene: 8. The sample is drawn from a study of Ad26.COV2.S vaccination and SARS-CoV-2 variants. Looking at the study overall: Intramuscular Ad26.COV2.S doses were given once or twice, 56 days apart. General study points: Total T cell responses, in the TCR breadth and depth analyses, may have been underestimated.

Clones were read by immunoSEQ multiplex PCR, and TCRdb kept only the in-frame ones, dropping some. The sample comprises 400,000 to 500,000 clones, 85% to 90% of which are singletons, and about 2.7% rests with the top ten. Treatment indicated: 15 to 20 received Ad26.COV2.S at low or high dose, single or two shots; about 5 received placebo; per-sample allocation not given. Each sample was drawn 63 days after the first injection (of vaccine or placebo). Wuhan-strain spike was delivered by a replication-incompetent Ad26 vector. The receptor comes from a person between 18 and 65 years old who received the Ad26.COV2.S COVID-19 vaccine or a placebo. V gene TRBV6-5 combines with J gene TRBJ2-2; 7 bases fit TRBD2. Material: peripheral blood, obtained in a trial of Ad26.COV2.S vaccine versus placebo. CDR3 coding DNA: TGTGCCAGCAGAGCGGGAAAGAATGGCGGGGAGCTGTTTTTT. This sequence encodes CASRAGKNGGELFF.